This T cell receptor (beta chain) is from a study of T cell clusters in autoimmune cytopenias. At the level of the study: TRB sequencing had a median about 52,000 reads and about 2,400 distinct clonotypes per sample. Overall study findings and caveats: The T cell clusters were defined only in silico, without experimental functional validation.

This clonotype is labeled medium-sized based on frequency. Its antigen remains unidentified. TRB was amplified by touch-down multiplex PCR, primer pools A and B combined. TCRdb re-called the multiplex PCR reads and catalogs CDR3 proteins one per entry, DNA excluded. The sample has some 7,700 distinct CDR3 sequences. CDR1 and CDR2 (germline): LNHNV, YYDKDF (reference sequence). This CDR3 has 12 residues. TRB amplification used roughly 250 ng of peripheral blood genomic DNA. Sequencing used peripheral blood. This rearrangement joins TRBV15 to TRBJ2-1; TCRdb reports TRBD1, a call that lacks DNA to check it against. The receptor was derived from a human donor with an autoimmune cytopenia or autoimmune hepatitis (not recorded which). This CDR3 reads CATAGADNEQFF.